The present T cell receptor beta chain was sequenced within a study of cytomegalovirus exposure and HLA in healthy donors (dated by TCRdb to about 2017). Regarding the study in general: In an earlier analysis of 587 of the donors, approximately 300 Gb of sequence data and some 120 million unique TCR beta sequences from approximately 180 million T cells were reported. An early release covering about 600 HLA-typed donors comprised about 300 gigabases of sequencing data and tens of millions of unique TCR sequences. Of the approximately 370 genotyped donors, roughly 76% were placed in the genetic ancestry cluster associated with self-reported Caucasian donors. The study was designed to test whether signatures of past pathogen exposure could be identified by cataloging public T cell receptors. The study used immunosequencing to profile the T cell repertoires of several hundred subjects and linked those repertoires to cytomegalovirus serostatus. In addition to the first cohort of several hundred subjects, a separate validation cohort of approximately 120 different subjects was used. High-throughput TCR immunosequencing, statistical association of individual TCRs with disease status, and machine learning were combined to predict cytomegalovirus infection status. In a later analysis, previously published TCR beta repertoires from 666 donors were re-analyzed and high-resolution HLA genotyping was added so that TCR occurrence patterns could be studied. Rather than drawing on any new phenotypic data, the later analysis identified candidate immune exposures from TCR beta sequences and the way those sequences occurred across donors. In an earlier analysis of over 550 of the donors, high-throughput TCR beta sequencing was used to judge whether each TCR beta V gene segment behaved as functional or pseudogenic. Donor age, sex, ethnicity and CMV serostatus were collected together with the repertoire data. In a later genetic analysis, genome-wide SNP genotypes for about 65% of the roughly 700 donors were used, and that subset was treated as a discovery cohort. All discovery cohort repertoires had been generated on a single sequencing platform. Class I and class II HLA loci were covered by the typing at four-digit resolution. The number of donors typed differed by locus, with about 629-640 for A, B, C, DRB1 and DQB1, 522 for DQA1, about 610 for DPA1, and around 450 for DPB1. Several DR-DQ haplotypes were handled as single units for association and clustering because linkage in the cohort was strong. Across approximately 400 genotyped donors of the cohort, an average of roughly 200,000 unique TCR beta nucleotide sequences per donor were sequenced, and 15% to 20% of those sequences were non-productive.

Results and caveats for the whole study, not just this receptor: Cytomegalovirus status was reported to be diagnosed by the classifier with high specificity and sensitivity in both the original and validation cohorts. In vitro tests confirmed that a few of the cytomegalovirus-associated TCR beta chains recognize cytomegalovirus antigens. Because HLA typing was unavailable for some donors at each locus, only the typed subset was used in association tests. Most CMV-associated TCR beta chains appeared to be HLA-restricted in a later analysis, and the HLA associations seemed to be driven largely by CMV exposure. Several of the top co-occurrence clusters appeared to be linked to parvovirus B19, influenza, CMV and Epstein-Barr virus, according to a later analysis. Most TCR sequences were observed very rarely across donors, whereas some public TCRs were present in many individuals. A cluster of highly shared sequence variants was judged likely to be a technical artifact of the sequencing pipeline. A later genetic analysis associated a missense DCLRE1C variant with V-gene and J-gene trimming of TCR beta chains, and an independent cohort replicated the association. In a later analysis, the rate of TCR association differed among HLA loci, with DRB1 alleles having the most associated TCRs and HLA-C alleles having the fewest. The study gave a list of 150 to 200 TCR beta chains associated with cytomegalovirus. The authors suggested that the approach could potentially be extended to other disease states and immunological phenotypes. Correlated functional status among segregating V segments might reflect linkage disequilibrium, but an unknown experimental factor could not be ruled out. Because counts were too low, around 17 rarely observed V segments, including chromosome 9 orphons, were left out of the earlier analysis of 587 of the donors. When HLA alleles, especially DR and DQ, strongly co-occurred, TCR associations were difficult to assign to individual alleles. At a false discovery rate of 0.05, a later analysis linked about 17,000 TCR beta sequences to specific HLA alleles. According to a later genetic analysis, donors in an Asian-associated ancestry cluster had fewer N-insertions in productive TCRs than the roughly 670-donor mean. A further reported finding was that TCR beta sequences accurately predicted the HLA-A and HLA-B alleles for most subjects in the first cohort. CMV serostatus was the only immune exposure information available for the cohort. Roughly uniform sequencing depth across donors was assumed in presence/absence analyses, although this assumption may not hold. In a later analysis, HLA-associated TCR beta chains showed more clonal expansion and lower generation probabilities than non-associated chains that were equally common. Because the 87-base-pair reads could not distinguish some IMGT-functional V segments, including TRBV6-2 and TRBV6-3, those segments were excluded. This cohort had only TCR beta chains sequenced, and the lack of alpha or paired-chain data limited which features could be detected. In an earlier analysis of 587 of the donors, most TCR beta V segments were observed in productive rearrangements about 87% or about 30% of the time, broadly matching IMGT annotations.

Library preparation used the immunoSEQ multiplex PCR assay. A mixture of 60 forward primers for TCR Vbeta segments and 13 reverse primers for TCR Jbeta segments was used in the multiplex PCR. The CDR3 region of rearranged TCR beta genes was amplified from genomic DNA by a multiplex PCR assay. On the Illumina HiSeq System, the amplified TCR beta libraries were sequenced as 87-base-pair reads. The authors' analysis ran thus. A later analysis counted around 72 million unique TCR beta chains across the approximately 700 repertoires, and some 11 million of these chains were shared by at least two donors. Raw reads were error-corrected and collapsed into unique sequences by a nearest-neighbor algorithm in which closely related sequences were merged to remove PCR and sequencing errors. Alignment of CDR3 sequences to IMGT reference sequences was used to assign V, D and J gene segments. For a sequence to be retained, a match of at least six nucleotides to both a V gene segment and a J gene segment was required. A rearrangement counted as productive if the CDR3 had no stop codons and remained in frame with V and J, and every other rearrangement counted as non-productive. Following IMGT convention, CDR3 was defined as the stretch from the second conserved V-encoded cysteine up to the conserved J-encoded phenylalanine. The earlier analysis of fewer than 750 of the donors excluded sequences that lacked an unambiguous match to a single V gene segment. In an earlier analysis of 587 of the donors, a V segment was called functional when productive rearrangements were above 56.7%, and segregating when the standard deviation between donors exceeded 5%. To diagnose cytomegalovirus status from the catalog of TCR beta chain sequences, a statistical classification framework was built. In a later analysis, TCR nucleotide sequences were compared against IMGT/GENE-DB human TR gene sequences so that V and J genes could be assigned. In a later analysis, CDR3 sequences and most-parsimonious VDJ recombination scenarios were assigned using the TCRdist pipeline. A later analysis defined each TCR beta chain by its CDR3 amino acid sequence plus V-gene family, and excluded reads lacking a unique V-gene family. A later analysis removed several hundred highly shared, low-generation-probability nucleotide sequences to deal with suspected cross-contamination and a sequencing artifact. For each public chain, a later analysis derived a clonal expansion index from normalized ranks of inferred template counts within each repertoire. In a later analysis, generation probabilities were computed using a VDJ recombination model fitted to out-of-frame rearrangements, and the results were checked against IGoR. Hypergeometric tests were used in a later analysis to score TCR-TCR, TCR-HLA and TCR-CMV co-occurrence, with a repertoire-size bias correction applied to the TCR pairs. A later analysis estimated false discovery rates by permuting HLA or CMV assignments 20 times. In a later analysis, co-occurring TCRs were grouped with DBSCAN, and TCRdist sequence similarity was added when clustering was performed within HLA-allele-positive subsets. For co-occurrence clustering, repertoires with fewer than 30,000 or more than 120,000 public chains were excluded, along with about five repertoires with anomalous nucleotide sharing. The source is immuneACCESS, and TCRdb retained only in-frame sequences with V and J called. Part of the clones is not carried over; for the studies checked, unresolved V genes explain less than half of this, and the remainder is unexplained. V and J calls and clone size are given by that table; D and trimming were obtained from the DNA. In this sample the table shows approximately 79,000 clones, 78% of which occur a single time. Together, the top ten hold about 5.5% of the sample.

From the cysteine up to the phenylalanine, the CDR3 has a length of 15 residues. This entry keeps only the CDR3 DNA: 45 bases, framed from base 1. A remark on this clone: Its antigen has not been determined. No per-base quality is available; no much larger clone lies one base away.

The cohort was made up of approximately 700 healthy bone marrow donors. At the time of sampling, every cohort member was nominally healthy, though immune exposures that went unrecorded were likely present. The donor tested CMV seropositive, placing the donor among the 250 to 350 seropositive members of the cohort. Each donor provided a peripheral blood sample, and peripheral blood mononuclear cells were used for TCR beta sequencing. Genomic DNA extraction from the blood cell samples was performed with the Qiagen DNeasy Blood Extraction Kit. The sequenced sample was PBMCs. This chain joins TRBV21-1 to TRBJ2-3; the D call of TRBD2 is as the table states it, not checked on the DNA. TRBV21-1 is classified as a pseudogene. This TCR was sampled from a male donor in good health and CMV-seropositive. The CDR3 has the sequence CASSKKRGGPDTQYF. The sequence in DNA is TGTGCCAGCAGCAAAAAGCGGGGGGGCCCGGATACGCAGTATTTT.